This TCR beta chain was sequenced during a study of blood T cells in healthy people across ages. Germline lookup yields CDR1 LNHNV and CDR2 YYDKDF (reference sequence). This CDR3 comprises 12 residues. Trimming cost V 4 bases and J 3 bases, with 7 bases left between them. It was with a sample-barcoded 5' primer and a J-beta primer mix that a second PCR of about 6 to 11 cycles was run. TCRdb processed the 5' RACE reads anew with MiXCR; each CDR3 protein has one entry. The sample records roughly 1,500,000 distinct CDR3 sequences, around 35% being singletons. The chain recombines TRBV15 with TRBJ2-7, with a tentative D call TRBD1 (6 bases). Source material: blood. The clonotype was recovered from a woman aged 25 to 39 in good health. In nucleotides, the CDR3 is TGTGCCACCAGCATGACAGGCTACGAGCAGTACTTC. Protein: CATSMTGYEQYF.